A selection of T cell receptor beta chains follows, all from one sample in a study of cytomegalovirus exposure and HLA in healthy donors. Assay used: immunoSEQ multiplex PCR; TCRdb lists only in-frame clones, some missing. The sample lists about 110,000 clones, 70% to 80% occurring once. The sample taken for sequencing was PBMCs. These receptors were taken from a man younger than 40 in good health and CMV-seronegative. Each CDR3 is given without its conserved first and last residue.

V	J	CDR3
TRBV9	TRBJ2-1	ASSVAAGVGNEQF
TRBV28	TRBJ1-5	ASSSSDRGFSNQPQH
TRBV7-2	TRBJ2-7	ASSSPGTGRYEQY
TRBV4-3	TRBJ2-5	ASSQDRGSNKETQY
TRBV10-2	TRBJ2-7	ASKRGITYEQY
TRBV11-2	TRBJ2-1	ASSLGLAGQNEQF
TRBV5-1	TRBJ2-1	ASSFTTSGGVNEQF
TRBV5-1	TRBJ2-5	ASSLGDRTETQY
TRBV2	TRBJ1-5	ASSEEGQGGGAQH
TRBV7-2	TRBJ2-7	ASTLLTSGSSEQY
TRBV5-6	TRBJ1-4	ASSRYYTEGGGKLF
TRBV2	TRBJ2-3	ASSEGPGFQTDTQY
TRBV5-4	TRBJ2-7	ASSPARTSPYEQY
TRBV4-3	TRBJ2-1	ASSQELAGYNEQF
TRBV10-3	TRBJ1-4	ASSGDRVGEKLF
TRBV27	TRBJ1-4	ASSFGTTNEKLF
TRBV10-3	TRBJ2-2	AIRASSGTNTGELF
TRBV7-2	TRBJ2-7	ASSLAPGGLYEQY
TRBV5-1	TRBJ2-3	ASSLQGESTDTQY
TRBV6-1	TRBJ2-3	ASILDRSSTDTQY
TRBV5-1	TRBJ1-1	ASSMGVTEAF
TRBV9	TRBJ2-6	ASSPRPGGANVLT
TRBV28	TRBJ1-5	ASSPRTLYSNQPQH
TRBV5-1	TRBJ2-1	ASSYFSGSSSEQF
TRBV15	TRBJ2-7	ATSRESRGSYEQY
TRBV6-5	TRBJ1-2	ASSKQVQGGYT
TRBV18	TRBJ2-2	ASFMDRAGELF
TRBV20-1	TRBJ1-1	SALREVEAF
TRBV30	TRBJ1-1	AWRALGQGNTEAF
TRBV5-1	TRBJ2-1	ASSFSGTLNEQF
TRBV6-6	TRBJ1-5	ASSYLQGTSNQPQH
TRBV7-8	TRBJ1-1	ASSTHRGIATEAF
TRBV11-2	TRBJ1-1	ASSYNAGTRGDVEAF
TRBV6-1	TRBJ1-6	ASSESGTGNSPLH
TRBV25-1	TRBJ2-7	AWRQDSPGEQY
TRBV7-2	TRBJ1-3	ASSMRTERNTIY
TRBV2	TRBJ2-1	ASSGGWNEQF
TRBV7-2	TRBJ2-1	ASSFNSYNEQF
TRBV6-1	TRBJ1-2	ASRGQGAEGYT
TRBV6-5	TRBJ1-5	ASSYGGFGQPQH
TRBV7-9	TRBJ1-2	ASSLARANYGYT
TRBV5-1	TRBJ2-7	ASSFTGGSGEQY
TRBV4-1	TRBJ2-2	ASSQGGARGDLNTGELF
TRBV29-1	TRBJ1-1	SVRRGMNTEAF
TRBV29-1	TRBJ1-1	SVERPGRNTEAF
TRBV18	TRBJ1-4	ASSPRSQIIEKLF